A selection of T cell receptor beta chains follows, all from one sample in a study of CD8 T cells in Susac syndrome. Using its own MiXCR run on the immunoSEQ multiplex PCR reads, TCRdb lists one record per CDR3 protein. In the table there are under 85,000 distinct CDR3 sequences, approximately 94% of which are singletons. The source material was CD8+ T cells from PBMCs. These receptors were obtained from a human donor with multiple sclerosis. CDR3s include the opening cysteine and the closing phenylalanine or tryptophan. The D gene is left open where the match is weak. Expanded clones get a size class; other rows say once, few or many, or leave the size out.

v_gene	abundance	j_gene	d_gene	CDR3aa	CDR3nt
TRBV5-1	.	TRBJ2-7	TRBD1	CASSARRDRILHEQYF	TGCGCCAGCAGCGCCCGCCGGGACAGGATCCTCCACGAGCAGTACTTC
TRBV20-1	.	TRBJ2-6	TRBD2	CSARGLDAGANVLTF	TGCAGTGCTAGGGGACTAGATGCTGGGGCCAACGTCCTGACTTTC
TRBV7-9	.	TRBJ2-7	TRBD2	CASSSTGTSAPGQYF	TGTGCCAGCAGCTCGACCGGGACTAGCGCTCCGGGGCAGTACTTC
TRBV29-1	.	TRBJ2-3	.	CSVEDTSAVTDTQYF	TGCAGCGTTGAAGATACTTCGGCTGTCACAGATACGCAGTATTTT
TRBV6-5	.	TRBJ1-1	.	CASSYSRENTEAFF	TGTGCCAGCAGTTACTCACGAGAGAACACTGAAGCTTTCTTT
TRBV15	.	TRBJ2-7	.	CATSRLGTAQGSVQYF	TGTGCCACCAGCAGACTCGGAACAGCTCAGGGATCGGTGCAGTACTTC
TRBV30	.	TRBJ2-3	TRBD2	CAWTGLADLDTQYF	TGTGCCTGGACGGGACTAGCGGACCTAGATACGCAGTATTTT
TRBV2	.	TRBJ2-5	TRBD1	CAIITTGVRETQYF	TGTGCCATCATTACGACAGGGGTGAGGGAGACCCAGTACTTC
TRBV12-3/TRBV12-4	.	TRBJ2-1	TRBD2	CAITPRAGGNEQFF	TGTGCCATCACGCCCCGGGCGGGAGGGAATGAGCAGTTCTTC
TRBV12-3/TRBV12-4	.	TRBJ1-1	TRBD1	CASSAEQGARDTEAFF	TGTGCCAGCAGTGCCGAACAGGGGGCTAGGGACACTGAAGCTTTCTTT
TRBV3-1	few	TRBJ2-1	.	CASSRDGAYNEQFF	TGTGCCAGCAGCCGGGACGGAGCGTACAATGAGCAGTTCTTC
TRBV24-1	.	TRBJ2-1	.	CATSDRASDEQFF	TGTGCCACCAGTGACAGGGCGTCGGATGAGCAGTTCTTC
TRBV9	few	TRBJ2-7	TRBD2	CASSGDGLAGAYEQYF	TGTGCCAGCAGCGGGGACGGGCTAGCGGGTGCCTACGAGCAGTACTTC
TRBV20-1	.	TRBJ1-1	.	CSGGEFFGEAFF	TGCAGTGGGGGAGAGTTTTTTGGTGAAGCTTTCTTT
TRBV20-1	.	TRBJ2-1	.	CSAPDFREQFF	TGCAGTGCTCCCGACTTCCGCGAGCAGTTCTTC
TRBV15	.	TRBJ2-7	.	CATSSTSGEQYF	TGTGCCACCAGCAGTACTAGTGGCGAGCAGTACTTC
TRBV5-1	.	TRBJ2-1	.	CASSIGNEQFF	TGCGCCAGCAGCATAGGCAATGAGCAGTTCTTC
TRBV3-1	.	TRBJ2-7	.	CASSQWGEQYF	TGTGCCAGCAGCCAATGGGGCGAGCAGTACTTC
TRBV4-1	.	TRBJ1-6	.	CASSQEPFTGNSPLHF	TGCGCCAGCAGCCAAGAACCGTTTACCGGGAATTCACCCCTCCACTTT
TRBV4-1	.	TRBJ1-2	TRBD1	CASSQETGGSVGYTF	TGCGCCAGCAGCCAAGAGACAGGGGGAAGCGTGGGCTACACCTTC
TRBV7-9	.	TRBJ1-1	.	CASSLASPWDTEAFF	TGTGCCAGCAGCTTAGCCTCGCCCTGGGACACTGAAGCTTTCTTT
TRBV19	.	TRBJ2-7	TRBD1	CASSHRQGLSYEQYF	TGTGCCAGTAGTCACCGACAGGGGCTCTCCTACGAGCAGTACTTC
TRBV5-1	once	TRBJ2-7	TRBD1	CASSTGQPSDEQYF	TGCGCCAGCAGCACGGGACAGCCTTCCGACGAGCAGTACTTC
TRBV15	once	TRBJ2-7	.	CATSSTWGRNEQYF	TGTGCCACCAGCAGTACCTGGGGTCGAAACGAGCAGTACTTC
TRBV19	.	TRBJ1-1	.	CASSITPGTNTEAFF	TGTGCCAGTAGTATTACCCCAGGGACGAACACTGAAGCTTTCTTT
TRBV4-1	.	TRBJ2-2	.	CASSSRDNGELFF	TGCGCCAGCAGTAGCAGGGATAATGGGGAGCTGTTTTTT
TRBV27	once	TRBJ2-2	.	CASWDGDTGELFF	TGTGCCAGCTGGGACGGCGACACCGGGGAGCTGTTTTTT
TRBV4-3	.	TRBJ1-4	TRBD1	CASSQGTGSEKLFF	TGCGCCAGCAGCCAGGGGACAGGGAGTGAAAAACTGTTTTTT
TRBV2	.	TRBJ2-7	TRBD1	CASTMVIAGQGIRVQYF	TGTGCCAGCACCATGGTGATAGCGGGACAGGGGATACGAGTGCAGTACTTC
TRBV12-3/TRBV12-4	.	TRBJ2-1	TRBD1	CASSLPGQGSNEQFF	TGTGCCAGCAGTTTACCGGGACAGGGTAGCAATGAGCAGTTCTTC
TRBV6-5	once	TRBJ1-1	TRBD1	CASSKTGSNTEAFF	TGTGCCAGCAGTAAGACAGGGAGCAACACTGAAGCTTTCTTT
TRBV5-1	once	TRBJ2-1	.	CASSLPAPSYNEQFF	TGCGCCAGCAGCTTACCGGCTCCATCCTACAATGAGCAGTTCTTC
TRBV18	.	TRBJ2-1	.	CASSPTGNEQFF	TGTGCCAGCTCACCGACTGGAAATGAGCAGTTCTTC
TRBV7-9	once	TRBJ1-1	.	CASLPGPAEAFF	TGTGCCAGCCTCCCTGGGCCAGCTGAAGCTTTCTTT
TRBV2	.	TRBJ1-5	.	CASSDRFNQPQHF	TGTGCCAGCAGTGACAGGTTCAATCAGCCCCAGCATTTT
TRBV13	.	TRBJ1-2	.	CASSFAVPTNYGYTF	TGTGCCAGCAGCTTCGCTGTTCCTACTAACTATGGCTACACCTTC
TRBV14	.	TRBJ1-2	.	CASSQGGIYGYTF	TGTGCCAGCAGCCAAGGAGGGATCTATGGCTACACCTTC
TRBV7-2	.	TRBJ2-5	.	CASSLAWGDVGTQYF	TGTGCCAGCAGCTTGGCCTGGGGCGACGTCGGGACCCAGTACTTC
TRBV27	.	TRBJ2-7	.	CASSSRGSYEQYF	TGTGCCAGCAGTTCTCGCGGCTCCTACGAGCAGTACTTC
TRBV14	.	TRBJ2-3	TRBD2	CASSHGLASTDTQYF	TGTGCCAGCAGCCACGGACTAGCAAGCACAGATACGCAGTATTTT
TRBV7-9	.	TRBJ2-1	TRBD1	CASSAVWDSGSYNEQFF	TGTGCCAGCAGCGCCGTTTGGGACAGCGGCTCCTACAATGAGCAGTTCTTC
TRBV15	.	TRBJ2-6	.	CATSRDTSSGANVLTF	TGTGCCACCAGCAGAGATACTAGCTCTGGGGCCAACGTCCTGACTTTC
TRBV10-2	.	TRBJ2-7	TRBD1	CASQGAEQYF	TGCGCCAGCCAGGGGGCCGAGCAGTACTTC
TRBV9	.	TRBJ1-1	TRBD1	CASSRGTGLTEAFF	TGTGCCAGCTCCCGCGGGACAGGGCTCACTGAAGCTTTCTTT
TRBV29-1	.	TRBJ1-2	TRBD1	CSVGDREVYGYTF	TGCAGCGTTGGGGACAGGGAGGTCTATGGCTACACCTTC
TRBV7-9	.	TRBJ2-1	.	CASRGGGNEQFF	TGTGCCAGCAGGGGAGGGGGCAATGAGCAGTTCTTC
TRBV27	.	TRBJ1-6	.	CASSFRDYSPLHF	TGTGCCAGCAGTTTCCGAGATTATTCACCCCTCCACTTT
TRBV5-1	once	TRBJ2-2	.	CASSFGRELFF	TGCGCCAGCAGCTTTGGACGGGAGCTGTTTTTT
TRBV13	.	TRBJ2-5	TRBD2	CASSLTSGSKETQYF	TGTGCCAGCAGCTTGACTAGCGGGAGTAAAGAGACCCAGTACTTC
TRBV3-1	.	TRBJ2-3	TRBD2	CASSQVETSGVDTQYF	TGTGCCAGCAGCCAAGTCGAGACTAGCGGGGTAGATACGCAGTATTTT
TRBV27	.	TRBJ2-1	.	CASSFAPSNEQFF	TGTGCCAGCAGCTTCGCCCCGAGTAATGAGCAGTTCTTC
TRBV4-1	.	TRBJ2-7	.	CASSQDRAYEQYF	TGCGCCAGCAGCCAAGACCGGGCCTACGAGCAGTACTTC
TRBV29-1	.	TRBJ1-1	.	CSAEGLANTEAFF	TGCAGCGCCGAGGGGTTGGCGAACACTGAAGCTTTCTTT
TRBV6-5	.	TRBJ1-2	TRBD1	CASSTNPMDRVGYTF	TGTGCCAGCAGTACAAACCCTATGGACAGGGTTGGCTACACCTTC
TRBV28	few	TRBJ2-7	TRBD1	CASSLGTGYEQYF	TGTGCCAGCAGTTTAGGGACAGGCTACGAGCAGTACTTC
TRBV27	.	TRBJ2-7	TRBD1	CASSFGTGSNEQYF	TGTGCCAGCAGTTTTGGGACAGGGTCCAACGAGCAGTACTTC
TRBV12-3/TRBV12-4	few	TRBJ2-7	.	CASSFLPGPYEQYF	TGTGCCAGCAGTTTTTTGCCAGGGCCCTACGAGCAGTACTTC
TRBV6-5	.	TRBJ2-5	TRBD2	CASSYKREGWETQYF	TGTGCCAGCAGTTACAAGCGGGAGGGTTGGGAGACCCAGTACTTC
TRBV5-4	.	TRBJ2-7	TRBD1	CASSHDPPGTGTYEQYF	TGTGCCAGCAGCCACGATCCTCCGGGGACAGGTACCTACGAGCAGTACTTC